This passage covers 23 T cell receptor beta chains from one sample sequenced in a study of PD-1 blockade in classical Hodgkin lymphoma. Libraries were prepared by immunoSEQ multiplex PCR; TCRdb keeps only in-frame clonotypes and omits some of them. The sample includes 9,000 to 13,000 clones, approximately 71% of them seen just once. Autologous stem cell transplantation was followed by relapse in every patient, and brentuximab vedotin exposure varied. This sample comprised peripheral blood mononuclear cells (PBMCs), obtained at baseline. The source of these receptors is a human donor with classical Hodgkin lymphoma.

The chain carries TRBV7-3 and TRBJ2-3; D gene unclear. Trimming took off 5 bases at V and 1 base at J, with 10 bases between the two ends. This CDR3 is built from 14 residues. From germline, CDR1 is SGHTA and CDR2 FQGTGA. The DNA for the CDR3 is TGTGCCAGCAGCCCCCCCGGACGCACAGATACGCAGTATTTT. Amino acid sequence: CASSPPGRTDTQYF.

The chain is built from TRBV18 and TRBJ1-2, with 7 bases matching TRBD1. Germline assignment: CDR1 KGHSH and CDR2 LQKENI. With 3 bases clipped from V and 5 bases from J, the junction kept 3 bases outside the gene matches. The CDR3 runs 13 residues. This chain's CDR3 is CASSPDREYGYTF. The CDR3 bases are TGTGCCAGCTCACCCGACAGGGAGTATGGCTACACCTTC.

This chain uses TRBV7-3 with TRBJ2-3, with no clear D. Germline-derived CDR1 and CDR2 are SGHTA and FQGTGA. The V and J ends lost 5 bases and 2 bases respectively, with 8 bases between them. The CDR3 runs 13 residues. The CDR3 DNA sequence: TGTGCCAGCAGCCCAGCGTCCACAGATACGCAGTATTTT. The encoded protein is CASSPASTDTQYF.

This clone has just one count. The chain has TRBV23-1 and TRBJ1-1; D perhaps matches TRBD1 (6 bases). TRBV23-1 is given ORF status, its function remaining uncertain. Trimming pared 2 bases from V and 1 base from J, leaving 23 bases between. The CDR3 extends over 19 amino acids. In nucleotides, the CDR3 is TGCGCCAGCAGTCAACCCTCCCTGAGGGGGAAAATAGAGAACACTGAAGCTTTCTTT. Residues: CASSQPSLRGKIENTEAFF.

V and J are TRBV18 and TRBJ2-7; either TRBD1 or TRBD2 may supply D (5 bases each). The CDR3 runs 14 residues. From germline, CDR1 is KGHSH and CDR2 LQKENI. V lost 5 bases and J 3 bases, leaving 14 bases between the germline ends. This chain's CDR3 is CASSDRLGVYEQYF. DNA for the CDR3: TGTGCCAGCTCAGACCGTCTGGGGGTCTACGAGCAGTACTTC.

This chain connects TRBV7-9 to TRBJ2-2, with unresolved D. The V gene's germline CDR1 is SEHNR and CDR2 FQNEAQ (reference sequence). The CDR3 is 15 residues long. Deletions cut 1 base from V and 1 base from J, with 7 bases between. Here the CDR3 reads CASSLGSVNTGELFF. DNA for the CDR3: TGTGCCAGCAGCTTAGGGAGCGTGAACACCGGGGAGCTGTTTTTT.

In its sample, this clone was seen a few times. The rearrangement joins TRBV5-4 to TRBJ1-1; D is perhaps TRBD1 (6 bases). CDR3 size: 14 residues. V lost 6 bases and J 3 bases, leaving 15 bases between the germline ends. Germline V CDR1 and CDR2: SGHNT, YYREEE (reference sequence). In nucleotides, the CDR3 is TGTGCCAGCACCCTATCAGGGGCGTACACTGAAGCTTTCTTT. It specifies CASTLSGAYTEAFF.

This chain uses TRBV7-2 with TRBJ2-5; 8 bases match TRBD1. J lost 5 bases, V lost 2 bases, and 4 bases had no gene match. The germline V gene encodes CDR1 SGHTA and CDR2 FQGNSA. This CDR3 has 14 amino acids. The CDR3 loop reads CASSLQGAGETQYF. DNA for the CDR3: TGTGCCAGCAGCTTACAGGGGGCGGGGGAGACCCAGTACTTC.

This clone was detected once. CDR3 nucleotides: TGCGCCAGCAGCCCAACTAGCGGGCCCTACAATGAGCAGTTCTTC. Protein: CASSPTSGPYNEQFF. V is TRBV4-1 and J is TRBJ2-1; TRBD2 agrees at 9 bases. V was pared by 4 bases and J by 2 bases, with 3 bases of the junction left unmatched. This CDR3 region has 15 residues. CDR1 and CDR2 (germline): MGHRA, YSYEKL.

The CDR3 DNA is TGCGCCAGCAGATCCGAGGGGGCGGCTTATGGCTACACCTTC. This encodes CASRSEGAAYGYTF. This chain connects TRBV4-1 to TRBJ1-2; 7 nucleotides agree with TRBD1. Germline assignment: CDR1 MGHRA and CDR2 YSYEKL. With 6 bases clipped from V and 5 bases from J, the junction kept 9 bases outside the gene matches. The CDR3 has 14 residues.

The chain employs TRBV18 and TRBJ2-3; D is ambiguous. V was shortened by 0 bases and J by 2 bases, with 6 bases between the two germline ends. CDR3 length: 14 amino acids. CDR1 KGHSH and CDR2 LQKENI come from the germline V gene. The CDR3 sequence: CASSPPQNTDTQYF. CDR3 DNA: TGTGCCAGCTCACCACCCCAGAACACAGATACGCAGTATTTT.

This clone appeared a single time. The CDR3 DNA sequence: TGCAGCGTAGGTTTAGGGGGAGATACGCAGTATTTT. This encodes CSVGLGGDTQYF. This chain connects TRBV29-1 to TRBJ2-3; possible D gene TRBD1, 6 bases. Germline V lookup: CDR1 SQVTM, CDR2 ANQGSEA. This CDR3 region has 12 residues. V lost 6 bases and J 5 bases, leaving 12 bases between the germline ends.

The chain uses TRBV7-3 and TRBJ1-1, with D maybe TRBD1 (6 bases). CDR1 is SGHTA and CDR2 is FQGTGA in the germline V gene. The ends were cut back, 3 bases at V and 2 bases at J, with 16 bases in the middle. There are 16 residues in the CDR3. The CDR3, as DNA: TGTGCCAGCAGCTTCGGGGGGCGGCTTTCCAACACTGAAGCTTTCTTT. This translates into CASSFGGRLSNTEAFF.

The chain combines TRBV5-1 with TRBJ2-1; D is possibly TRBD2 (5 bases). Trimming cost V 3 bases and J 0 bases, with 13 bases left between them. The CDR3 is made up of 16 amino acids. Germline-derived CDR1 and CDR2 are SGHRS and YFSETQ. The DNA for the CDR3 is TGCGCCAGCAGCTCAGCTCCGGGAAGCTCCTACAATGAGCAGTTCTTC. This sequence encodes CASSSAPGSSYNEQFF.

V gene TRBV2 combines with J gene TRBJ2-5; D is perhaps TRBD2 (6 bases). Trimming cost V 5 bases and J 5 bases, with 15 bases left between them. The CDR3 sequence is 14 residues long. CDR1 and CDR2 from the germline V gene are SNHLY and FYNNEI. The CDR3: CASSKLGGLETQYF. CDR3 in DNA: TGTGCCAGCAGTAAACTAGGAGGGCTGGAGACCCAGTACTTC.

The chain links TRBV4-1 to TRBJ2-1; 9 bases line up with TRBD2. Germline assignment: CDR1 MGHRA and CDR2 YSYEKL. The trim removed 0 bases at V and 15 bases at J, leaving 15 bases unmatched. The CDR3 consists of 16 residues. CDR3 nucleotide sequence: TGCGCCAGCAGCCAAGATCCCGGGGCGGGGGGGCTGATCCGGTTCTTC. The encoded protein is CASSQDPGAGGLIRFF.

This clone was recorded only once. The rearrangement links TRBV27 to TRBJ2-1; tentative D call: TRBD1 (6 bases). The germline CDR1 and CDR2 sequences are MNHEY and SMNVEV (reference sequence). The CDR3 runs 15 residues. Trimming pared 3 bases from V and 7 bases from J, leaving 16 bases between. The CDR3 loop reads CASSFSAGDNNEQFF. CDR3 DNA sequence: TGTGCCAGCAGTTTTTCGGCAGGGGACAATAATGAGCAGTTCTTC.

V gene TRBV6-6 combines with J gene TRBJ1-5; the D is unclear. CDR1 MNHNY and CDR2 SVGAGI come from the germline V gene (reference sequence). The CDR3 length is 14 residues. Deletions cut 2 bases from V and 7 bases from J, with 12 bases between. The CDR3 nucleotides read TGTGCCAGCAGTTACACCCACGGGTACCAGCCCCAGCATTTT. It encodes CASSYTHGYQPQHF.

J is TRBJ1-4 and V is TRBV2; TRBD1 matches 9 bases. The germline CDR1 and CDR2 sequences are SNHLY and FYNNEI. V shed 8 bases and J 5 bases; nucleotides not matched to a gene: 3. The CDR3 consists of 13 residues. The CDR3: CASSGTGNEKLFF. DNA for the CDR3: TGTGCCAGCTCCGGGACAGGGAATGAAAAACTGTTTTTT. Filled out from reference TRBV2 and TRBJ1-4, the complete variable domain reads EPEVTQTPSHQVTQMGQEVILRCVPISNHLYFYWYRQILGQKVEFLVSFYNNEISEKSEIFDDQFSVERPDGSNFTLKIRSTKLEDSAMYFCASSGTGNEKLFFGSGTQLSVL.

The gene calls are TRBV10-1 and TRBJ2-5; D remains ambiguous. V lost 6 bases and J 2 bases, leaving 10 bases between the germline ends. Germline V gives CDR1 WNHNN, CDR2 SYGVQD (reference sequence). There are 13 residues in the CDR3. CDR3 protein: CASRKDRQETQYF. For the CDR3, the DNA is TGCGCCAGCAGGAAGGATAGACAAGAGACCCAGTACTTC.

The gene calls are TRBV19 and TRBJ1-4, with 10 bases lining up with TRBD1. The CDR3 is 16 residues long. In germline, CDR1 is LNHDA, CDR2 SQIVND (reference sequence). Trimming at V came to 4 bases and at J to 7 bases, leaving 9 bases not matched to a gene. The CDR3 sequence is CASSTTRTGGGEKLFF. DNA for the CDR3: TGTGCCAGTAGTACAACTCGGACAGGGGGAGGTGAAAAACTGTTTTTT.

The rearrangement uses TRBV5-6 and TRBJ2-7, with no clear D. V lost 0 bases, J lost 3 bases, and 10 bases lay in between. CDR3 length: 14 amino acids. The germline V gene encodes CDR1 SGHDT and CDR2 YYEEEE. This chain's CDR3 is CASSLDVGGYEQYF. The CDR3 DNA reads TGTGCCAGCAGCTTGGATGTCGGCGGCTACGAGCAGTACTTC.

The V call is TRBV18, the J call TRBJ2-1; D ambiguous. The CDR3 runs 15 residues. Trimming left V 6 bases short and J 3 bases short, with 15 bases between. CDR1 is KGHSH, CDR2 LQKENI, per germline. CDR3 DNA sequence: TGTGCCAGCTCCCCCACTGGCGTTGACTACAATGAGCAGTTCTTC. Protein: CASSPTGVDYNEQFF.